This T cell receptor beta chain was obtained from a study of blood T cell repertoires in COVID-19. V dropped 5 bases and J dropped 4 bases, with 12 bases sitting between them. The length of the CDR3 is 14 residues. Germline CDR1 and CDR2: MGHRA and YSYEKL. Using immunoSEQ multiplex PCR, the repertoire was profiled, and TCRdb retains in-frame clones only, with some absent. The profile shows under 200,000 clones, more than 75% of them singletons. The sample was peripheral blood. The V gene is TRBV4-1, the J gene TRBJ1-3; D gene ambiguous. This receptor was identified in a man between 18 and 29 years old with active or convalescent COVID-19. The CDR3 here is CASSEGSIGNTIYF. In DNA, the CDR3 is TGCGCCAGCAGCGAGGGTTCAATAGGAAACACCATATATTTT.